One and the same sample provided the 8 T cell receptor beta chains below, sequenced in a study of monozygotic twins with inflammatory bowel disease. After re-calling the 5' RACE reads, TCRdb lists one entry per CDR3 protein, DNA absent. The sample data list approximately 390,000 distinct CDR3 sequences. Material for sequencing was blood. These receptors came from a human donor with ulcerative colitis or Crohn's disease, or a healthy co-twin of an affected twin (not recorded which).

The CDR3: CASSVRTGGAEAFF. The chain carries TRBV5-1 and TRBJ1-1; TCRdb indicates TRBD1, and absent DNA this call remains unverified. Germline V lookup: CDR1 SGHRS, CDR2 YFSETQ. The CDR3 is 14 amino acids.

J is TRBJ2-1 and V is TRBV4-1; TCRdb's D call, TRBD2, is unchecked because there is no DNA. The CDR3 contains 16 residues. CDR1 is MGHRA and CDR2 is YSYEKL in the germline V gene. The CDR3 loop is CASSQETSGSVYEQFF.

The chain recombines TRBV20-1 with TRBJ1-1; absent DNA, TCRdb's TRBD1 call cannot be checked. The CDR3 is made up of 13 amino acids. Germline values: CDR1 DFQATT, CDR2 SNEGSKA (reference sequence). CDR3 sequence: CSAETGSGTEAFF.

The chain combines TRBV7-2 with TRBJ2-5; TCRdb indicates TRBD1, and absent DNA this call remains unverified. The germline CDR1 and CDR2 sequences are SGHTA and FQGNSA. This CDR3 has 13 amino acids. This CDR3 reads CASSSPGGETQYF.

This chain uses TRBV29-1 with TRBJ2-5; TCRdb's D gene call, TRBD1, goes unchecked for lack of DNA. CDR3 length: 13 amino acids. The germline V gene has CDR1 SQVTM and CDR2 ANQGSEA. The CDR3: CSVGSGAQETQYF. Full variable domain (missing parts from reference TRBV29-1 and TRBJ2-5): SAVISQKPSRDICQRGTSLTIQCQVDSQVTMMFWYRQQPGQSLTLIATANQGSEATYESGFVIDKFPISRPNLTFSTLTVSNMSPEDSSIYLCSVGSGAQETQYFGPGTRLLVL.

The rearrangement joins TRBV30 to TRBJ1-2; the D call from TCRdb, TRBD1, cannot be confirmed without DNA. CDR3 length equals 14 residues. Germline CDR1 GTSNPN, CDR2 SVGIG (reference sequence). The CDR3 region is CAWSVRGINYGYTF.

The J gene is TRBJ2-3, the V gene TRBV11-2; absent DNA, TCRdb's TRBD2 call cannot be checked. The germline CDR1 and CDR2 sequences are SGHAT and FQNNGV. The CDR3 spans 17 residues. This CDR3 is CASSTSSGGVSADTQYF.

The V and J genes are TRBV5-1 and TRBJ2-1; the D call from TCRdb, TRBD2, cannot be confirmed without DNA. Germline lookup yields CDR1 SGHRS and CDR2 YFSETQ. The CDR3 loop spans 16 amino acids. CDR3 protein: CASSLSPTSGTNEQFF. Supplemented by reference TRBV5-1 and TRBJ2-1, the full variable domain reads KAGVTQTPRYLIKTRGQQVTLSCSPISGHRSVSWYQQTPGQGLQFLFEYFSETQRNKGNFPGRFSGRQFSNSRSEMNVSTLELGDSALYLCASSLSPTSGTNEQFFGPGTRLTVL.